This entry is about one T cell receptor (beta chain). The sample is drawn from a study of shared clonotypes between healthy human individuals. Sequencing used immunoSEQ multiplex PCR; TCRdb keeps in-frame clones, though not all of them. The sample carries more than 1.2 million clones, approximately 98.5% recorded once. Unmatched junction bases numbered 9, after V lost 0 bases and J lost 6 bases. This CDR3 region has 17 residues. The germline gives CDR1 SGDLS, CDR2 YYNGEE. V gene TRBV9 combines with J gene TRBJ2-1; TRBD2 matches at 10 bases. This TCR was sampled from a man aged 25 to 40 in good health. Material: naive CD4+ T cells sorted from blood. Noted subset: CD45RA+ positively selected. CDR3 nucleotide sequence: TGTGCCAGCAGCGTAGCTACTTGGACTAGCGGTAGCAATGAGCAGTTCTTC. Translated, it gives CASSVATWTSGSNEQFF.